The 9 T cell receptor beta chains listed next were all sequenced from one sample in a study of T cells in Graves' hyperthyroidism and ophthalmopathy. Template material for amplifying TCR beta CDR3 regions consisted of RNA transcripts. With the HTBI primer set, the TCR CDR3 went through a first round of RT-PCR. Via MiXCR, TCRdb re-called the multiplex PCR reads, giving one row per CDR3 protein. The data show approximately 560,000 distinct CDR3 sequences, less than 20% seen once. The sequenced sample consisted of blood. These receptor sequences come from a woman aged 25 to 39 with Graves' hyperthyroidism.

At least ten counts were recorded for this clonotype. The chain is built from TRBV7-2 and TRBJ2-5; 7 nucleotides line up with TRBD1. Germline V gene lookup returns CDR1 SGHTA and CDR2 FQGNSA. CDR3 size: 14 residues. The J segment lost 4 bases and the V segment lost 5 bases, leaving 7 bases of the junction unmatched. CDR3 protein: CASSPRQGRETQYF. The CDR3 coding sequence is TGTGCCAGCAGCCCACGACAGGGCCGAGAGACCCAGTACTTC.

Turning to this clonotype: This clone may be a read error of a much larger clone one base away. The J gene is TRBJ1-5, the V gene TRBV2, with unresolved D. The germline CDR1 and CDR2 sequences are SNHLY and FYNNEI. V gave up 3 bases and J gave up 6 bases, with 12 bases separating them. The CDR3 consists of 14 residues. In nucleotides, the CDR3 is TGTGCCAGCAGTGAGGTCAGATCCAGTCAGCCCCAGCATTTT. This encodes CASSEVRSSQPQHF.

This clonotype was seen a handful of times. The CDR3 loop is CATSREFAQPAGDTGELFF. As DNA, the CDR3 is TGTGCCACCAGCAGAGAATTCGCCCAGCCAGCGGGAGACACCGGGGAGCTGTTTTTT. V and J are TRBV15 and TRBJ2-2; 8 bases match TRBD2. Germline V CDR1 and CDR2: LNHNV, YYDKDF (reference sequence). This CDR3 has 19 residues. The V gene end was trimmed by 0 bases and the J gene end by 3 bases; junction bases not matched to a gene: 12.

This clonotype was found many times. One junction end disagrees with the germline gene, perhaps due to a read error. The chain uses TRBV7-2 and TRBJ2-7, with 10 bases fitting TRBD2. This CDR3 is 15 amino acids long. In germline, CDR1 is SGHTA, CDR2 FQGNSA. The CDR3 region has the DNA TGTGCCAGCAGCCTAGCGGGAGCGAGCTCCTACGAGCAGTACTTC. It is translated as CASSLAGASSYEQYF.

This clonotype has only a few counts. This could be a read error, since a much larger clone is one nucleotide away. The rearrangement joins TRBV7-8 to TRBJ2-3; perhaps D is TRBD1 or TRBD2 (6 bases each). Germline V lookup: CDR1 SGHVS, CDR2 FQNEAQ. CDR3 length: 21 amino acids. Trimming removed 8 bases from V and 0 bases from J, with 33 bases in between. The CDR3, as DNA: TGTGCCAGCGGCTCCTTGGGTACAGGAAGAATCTGGGGGGCTAGCACAGATACGCAGTATTTT. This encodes CASGSLGTGRIWGASTDTQYF.

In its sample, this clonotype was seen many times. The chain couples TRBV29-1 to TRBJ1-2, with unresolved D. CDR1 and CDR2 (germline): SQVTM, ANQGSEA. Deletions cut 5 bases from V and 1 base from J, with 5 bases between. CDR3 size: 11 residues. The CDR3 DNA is TGCAGCGTTCCCAGTAACTATGGCTACACCTTC. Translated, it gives CSVPSNYGYTF.

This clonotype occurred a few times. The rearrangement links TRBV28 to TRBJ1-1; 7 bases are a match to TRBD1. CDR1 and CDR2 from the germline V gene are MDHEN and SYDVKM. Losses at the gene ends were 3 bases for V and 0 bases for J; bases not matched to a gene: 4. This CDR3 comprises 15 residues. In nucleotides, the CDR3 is TGTGCCAGCAGTTTTCACAGGGGATTGAACACTGAAGCTTTCTTT. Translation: CASSFHRGLNTEAFF.

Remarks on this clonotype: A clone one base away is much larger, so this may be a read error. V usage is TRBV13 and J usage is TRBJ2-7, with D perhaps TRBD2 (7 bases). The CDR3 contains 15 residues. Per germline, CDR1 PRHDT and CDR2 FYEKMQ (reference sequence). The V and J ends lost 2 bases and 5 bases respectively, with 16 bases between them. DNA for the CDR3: TGTGCCAGCAGCTTACAGGCGGGGGCACCCAACGAGCAGTACTTC. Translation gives CASSLQAGAPNEQYF.

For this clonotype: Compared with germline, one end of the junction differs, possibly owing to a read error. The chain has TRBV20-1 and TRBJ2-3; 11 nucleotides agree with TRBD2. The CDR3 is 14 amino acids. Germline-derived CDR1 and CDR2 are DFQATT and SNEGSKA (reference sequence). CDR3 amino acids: CSASNSGGADTRYF. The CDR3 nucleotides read TGCAGTGCTAGTAATAGCGGGGGGGCAGATACGCGGTATTTT.